Listed below are T cell receptor beta chains from one sample, sequenced in a study of blood T cell repertoires in COVID-19. The assay was immunoSEQ multiplex PCR, and TCRdb's table has in-frame clones only and misses some. The repertoire holds hundreds of thousands of clones, with 70% to 90% as singletons. The sequenced sample consisted of PBMCs or T cells enriched from blood (not recorded which). Receptors were obtained from a woman aged 18-29 years with acute COVID-19. Both conserved end residues are part of each CDR3. The order of the fields is clone size, V gene, J gene, D gene, CDR3 protein, CDR3 DNA. The D gene is left open where the match is weak. Clone size is stated in some rows and not others, as once, few, many or a class when expanded.

clone size: many; V gene: TRBV5-4; J gene: TRBJ2-7; D gene: TRBD2; CDR3 protein: CASSPLAGGTYEQYF; CDR3 DNA: TGTGCCAGCAGTCCACTAGCGGGGGGTACCTACGAGCAGTACTTC
clone size: .; V gene: TRBV9; J gene: TRBJ2-1; D gene: .; CDR3 protein: CASSAYNNEQFF; CDR3 DNA: TGTGCCAGCAGCGCCTATAACAATGAGCAGTTCTTC
clone size: .; V gene: TRBV28; J gene: TRBJ2-1; D gene: TRBD2; CDR3 protein: CASSLFPGLAGVNEQFF; CDR3 DNA: TGTGCCAGCAGTTTATTCCCCGGACTAGCGGGAGTTAACGAGCAGTTCTTC
clone size: once; V gene: TRBV11-2; J gene: TRBJ2-7; D gene: .; CDR3 protein: CASSSGTEYEQYF; CDR3 DNA: TGTGCCAGCAGCTCCGGGACTGAGTACGAGCAGTACTTC
clone size: .; V gene: TRBV7-2; J gene: TRBJ1-5; D gene: .; CDR3 protein: CASSLVWAPFNQPQHF; CDR3 DNA: TGTGCCAGCAGCTTAGTGTGGGCTCCTTTCAATCAGCCCCAGCATTTT
clone size: once; V gene: TRBV30; J gene: TRBJ2-3; D gene: TRBD2; CDR3 protein: CAWSDTSGGADTQYF; CDR3 DNA: TGTGCCTGGAGTGATACTAGCGGGGGGGCTGATACGCAGTATTTT
clone size: few; V gene: TRBV12-5; J gene: TRBJ2-7; D gene: TRBD1; CDR3 protein: CASGLVAGTGGHYEQYF; CDR3 DNA: TGTGCTAGTGGTTTGGTAGCCGGGACAGGGGGCCACTACGAGCAGTACTTC
clone size: .; V gene: TRBV7-2; J gene: TRBJ2-3; D gene: TRBD2; CDR3 protein: CASSPLAGGSTDTQYF; CDR3 DNA: TGTGCCAGCAGCCCACTAGCGGGAGGGAGCACAGATACGCAGTATTTT
clone size: .; V gene: TRBV28; J gene: TRBJ2-7; D gene: .; CDR3 protein: CASSPRSYEQYF; CDR3 DNA: TGTGCCAGCAGTCCCCGCTCCTACGAGCAGTACTTC
clone size: .; V gene: TRBV2; J gene: TRBJ2-3; D gene: TRBD1; CDR3 protein: CASSGHRGWQITDTQYF; CDR3 DNA: TGTGCCAGCAGTGGACACAGGGGCTGGCAGATCACAGATACGCAGTATTTT
clone size: once; V gene: TRBV3-1/TRBV3-2; J gene: TRBJ1-2; D gene: TRBD1; CDR3 protein: CASRQGKDGYTF; CDR3 DNA: TGTGCCAGCAGACAGGGGAAGGATGGCTACACCTTC
clone size: .; V gene: TRBV10-2; J gene: TRBJ2-2; D gene: .; CDR3 protein: CASRQGGGELFF; CDR3 DNA: TGCGCCAGCAGGCAGGGTGGCGGGGAGCTGTTTTTT
clone size: .; V gene: TRBV27; J gene: TRBJ1-1; D gene: .; CDR3 protein: CASSSQGGVLAIF; CDR3 DNA: TGTGCCAGCAGCTCACAGGGCGGCGTCCTCGCGATCTTT
clone size: .; V gene: TRBV27; J gene: TRBJ1-2; D gene: TRBD1; CDR3 protein: CASSFLRDRDGYTF; CDR3 DNA: TGTGCCAGCAGTTTCCTCCGGGACAGAGATGGCTACACCTTC
clone size: .; V gene: TRBV5-8; J gene: TRBJ2-5; D gene: TRBD1; CDR3 protein: CASSLTGGRGETQYF; CDR3 DNA: TGTGCCAGCAGCTTGACAGGGGGCCGCGGAGAGACCCAGTACTTC
clone size: .; V gene: TRBV11-3; J gene: TRBJ2-1; D gene: .; CDR3 protein: CASSLGGDGDEQFF; CDR3 DNA: TGTGCCAGCAGCTTAGGGGGCGACGGCGATGAGCAGTTCTTC
clone size: .; V gene: TRBV7-3; J gene: TRBJ2-1; D gene: TRBD1; CDR3 protein: CASSPGTGNSYNEQFF; CDR3 DNA: TGTGCCAGCAGCCCCGGGACAGGTAACTCCTACAATGAGCAGTTCTTC
clone size: .; V gene: TRBV5-6; J gene: TRBJ1-2; D gene: .; CDR3 protein: CASSFTPRGGYGYTF; CDR3 DNA: TGTGCCAGCAGCTTTACCCCCAGGGGAGGGTATGGCTACACCTTC
clone size: .; V gene: TRBV12-5; J gene: TRBJ2-1; D gene: .; CDR3 protein: CASGKDGTYNEQFF; CDR3 DNA: TGTGCTAGTGGTAAGGACGGGACCTACAATGAGCAGTTCTTC
clone size: .; V gene: TRBV23-1; J gene: TRBJ2-1; D gene: .; CDR3 protein: CASTDRDSTYNEQFF; CDR3 DNA: TGCGCCAGCACCGACCGGGACTCCACCTACAATGAGCAGTTCTTC
clone size: .; V gene: TRBV19; J gene: TRBJ2-7; D gene: TRBD2; CDR3 protein: CASRLAGQTLYEQYF; CDR3 DNA: TGTGCCAGCCGACTAGCGGGACAAACCCTCTACGAGCAGTACTTC
clone size: .; V gene: TRBV12-3/TRBV12-4; J gene: TRBJ2-7; D gene: TRBD1; CDR3 protein: CASRPGTAEQYF; CDR3 DNA: TGTGCCAGCAGACCCGGGACAGCCGAGCAGTACTTC
clone size: few; V gene: TRBV7-9; J gene: TRBJ1-5; D gene: .; CDR3 protein: CASSLGGLPQHF; CDR3 DNA: TGTGCCAGCAGCTTAGGAGGGTTGCCCCAGCATTTT
clone size: .; V gene: TRBV29-1; J gene: TRBJ2-3; D gene: .; CDR3 protein: CSVARGGASDTQYF; CDR3 DNA: TGCAGCGTTGCTAGGGGGGGGGCCTCAGATACGCAGTATTTT
clone size: .; V gene: TRBV28; J gene: TRBJ1-2; D gene: .; CDR3 protein: CASSRNRVWNYGYTF; CDR3 DNA: TGTGCCAGCAGCCGCAACAGGGTATGGAACTATGGCTACACCTTC
clone size: once; V gene: TRBV23-1; J gene: TRBJ1-5; D gene: TRBD1; CDR3 protein: CASSQSPGGAGNQPQHF; CDR3 DNA: TGCGCCAGCAGTCAATCACCAGGGGGCGCGGGCAATCAGCCCCAGCATTTT
clone size: .; V gene: TRBV18; J gene: TRBJ1-2; D gene: TRBD1; CDR3 protein: CASSLYRDRDGYTF; CDR3 DNA: TGTGCCAGCTCACTTTACCGGGACAGGGATGGCTACACCTTC
clone size: .; V gene: TRBV6-5; J gene: TRBJ1-2; D gene: .; CDR3 protein: CASSYLGQSGHYGYTF; CDR3 DNA: TGTGCCAGCAGTTACCTCGGACAGTCCGGGCACTATGGCTACACCTTC
clone size: many; V gene: TRBV7-9; J gene: TRBJ1-2; D gene: TRBD1; CDR3 protein: CASSPNRGQLMIGYTF; CDR3 DNA: TGTGCCAGCAGCCCAAACAGGGGGCAGCTGATGATAGGCTACACCTTC
clone size: .; V gene: TRBV30; J gene: TRBJ2-7; D gene: TRBD1; CDR3 protein: CAWSGGQAAYEQYF; CDR3 DNA: TGTGCCTGGAGTGGGGGACAGGCGGCCTACGAGCAGTACTTC
clone size: .; V gene: TRBV3-1/TRBV3-2; J gene: TRBJ2-3; D gene: TRBD1; CDR3 protein: CASSAFRGLTDTQYF; CDR3 DNA: TGTGCCAGCAGCGCATTCAGGGGGCTAACAGATACGCAGTATTTT
clone size: .; V gene: TRBV6-5; J gene: TRBJ1-1; D gene: .; CDR3 protein: CASSPGGGEDTEAFF; CDR3 DNA: TGTGCCAGCAGCCCCGGCGGGGGCGAGGACACTGAAGCTTTCTTT
clone size: .; V gene: TRBV19; J gene: TRBJ1-1; D gene: .; CDR3 protein: CASSSYPGDTHEAFF; CDR3 DNA: TGTGCCAGTAGTAGCTATCCTGGGGACACGCATGAAGCTTTCTTT
clone size: .; V gene: TRBV19; J gene: TRBJ1-2; D gene: TRBD1; CDR3 protein: CASKPDLGQGAYGYTF; CDR3 DNA: TGTGCCAGTAAACCCGACTTGGGACAGGGAGCCTATGGCTACACCTTC
clone size: .; V gene: TRBV3-1/TRBV3-2; J gene: TRBJ2-5; D gene: .; CDR3 protein: CASSQTAETQYF; CDR3 DNA: TGTGCCAGCAGCCAGACAGCGGAGACCCAGTACTTC
clone size: .; V gene: TRBV7-9; J gene: TRBJ2-1; D gene: TRBD2; CDR3 protein: CASSPTAGGYNEQFF; CDR3 DNA: TGTGCCAGCAGCCCGACAGCGGGGGGCTACAATGAGCAGTTCTTC
clone size: once; V gene: TRBV7-2; J gene: TRBJ2-7; D gene: TRBD2; CDR3 protein: CASSQPSGLAGVHEQYF; CDR3 DNA: TGTGCCAGCAGCCAACCATCCGGGCTAGCGGGAGTCCACGAGCAGTACTTC